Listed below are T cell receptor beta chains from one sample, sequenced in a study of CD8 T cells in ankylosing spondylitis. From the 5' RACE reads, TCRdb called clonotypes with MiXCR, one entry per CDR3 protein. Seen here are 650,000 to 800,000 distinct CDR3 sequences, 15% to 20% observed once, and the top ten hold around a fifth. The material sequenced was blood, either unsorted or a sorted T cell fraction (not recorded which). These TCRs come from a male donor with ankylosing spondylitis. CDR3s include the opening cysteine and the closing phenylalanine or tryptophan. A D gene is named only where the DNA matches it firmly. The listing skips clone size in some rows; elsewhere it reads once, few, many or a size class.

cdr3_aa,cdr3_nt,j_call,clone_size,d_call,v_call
CSAWGETGESSYEQYF,TGCAGTGCTTGGGGGGAAACAGGGGAGAGCTCCTACGAGCAGTACTTC,TRBJ2-7,.,.,TRBV20-1
CSARGGGRSNEKLFF,TGCAGTGCTAGGGGGGGAGGTCGGAGTAATGAAAAACTGTTTTTT,TRBJ1-4,.,.,TRBV20-1
CASSQDSRAYGYTF,TGCGCCAGCAGCCAAGATAGCCGTGCCTATGGCTACACCTTC,TRBJ1-2,.,.,TRBV4-1
CASSQAEGRRETQYF,TGCGCCAGCAGCCAAGCGGAGGGAAGAAGAGAGACCCAGTACTTC,TRBJ2-5,.,.,TRBV4-3
CASSLGGLDEQFF,TGTGCCAGCAGCTTGGGGGGTTTGGATGAGCAGTTCTTC,TRBJ2-1,few,.,TRBV5-5
CSAGPTIDTQYF,TGCAGTGCGGGCCCAACAATAGATACGCAGTATTTT,TRBJ2-3,.,.,TRBV20-1
CASSYSRGGDTDTQYF,TGTGCCAGCAGTTACTCTCGCGGGGGGGACACAGATACGCAGTATTTT,TRBJ2-3,few,TRBD2,TRBV6-5
CASSSWGEGYTF,TGTGCCAGCAGTTCATGGGGGGAAGGCTACACCTTC,TRBJ1-2,.,.,TRBV27
CASSPQRKGNEKLFF,TGTGCCAGCAGTCCTCAAAGAAAGGGGAATGAAAAACTGTTTTTT,TRBJ1-4,few,.,TRBV6-2/TRBV6-3
CASSLGGAENTIYF,TGCGCCAGCAGCTTAGGGGGTGCGGAAAACACCATATATTTT,TRBJ1-3,.,.,TRBV5-1
CASSRDYSNQPQHF,TGTGCCAGCTCACGCGACTATAGCAATCAGCCCCAGCATTTT,TRBJ1-5,few,.,TRBV18
CSVKPGQSTGELFF,TGCAGCGTTAAACCGGGACAGTCGACCGGGGAGCTGTTTTTT,TRBJ2-2,many,TRBD1,TRBV29-1
CASSVAGGKDTQYF,TGTGCCAGCAGCGTAGCGGGGGGTAAGGATACGCAGTATTTT,TRBJ2-3,.,TRBD2,TRBV9
CSARIPGTYEQYF,TGCAGTGCTAGGATTCCCGGAACCTACGAGCAGTACTTC,TRBJ2-7,few,.,TRBV20-1
CASSSPLSDYNEQFF,TGTGCCAGCAGTTCCCCCCTGAGCGACTACAATGAGCAGTTCTTC,TRBJ2-1,.,.,TRBV6-2/TRBV6-3
CASSSRAYSNQPQHF,TGTGCCAGCAGTTCCCGAGCCTATAGCAATCAGCCCCAGCATTTT,TRBJ1-5,.,.,TRBV6-2/TRBV6-3
CASSWGGVLYEQYF,TGTGCCAGCAGCTGGGGGGGCGTACTCTACGAGCAGTACTTC,TRBJ2-7,few,.,TRBV11-2
CSAIGATLHNEQFF,TGCAGTGCTATCGGGGCTACCCTACACAATGAGCAGTTCTTC,TRBJ2-1,few,.,TRBV20-1
CASSQEQGNAKNIQYF,TGCGCCAGCAGCCAGGAACAGGGAAACGCCAAAAACATTCAGTACTTC,TRBJ2-4,.,.,TRBV5-1
CSARDRRTSKSGGELFF,TGCAGTGCTAGAGACAGGAGGACTAGCAAGTCCGGCGGGGAGCTGTTTTTT,TRBJ2-2,few,TRBD2,TRBV20-1
CASSLAHEQFF,TGTGCCAGCAGTTTAGCGCATGAGCAGTTCTTC,TRBJ2-1,few,.,TRBV12-3/TRBV12-4
CASSQDAREQYF,TGCGCCAGCAGCCAAGATGCCAGGGAGCAGTACTTC,TRBJ2-7,few,.,TRBV4-1
CASSTPVDSAKNIQYF,TGTGCCAGCAGTACCCCAGTTGACAGCGCCAAAAACATTCAGTACTTC,TRBJ2-4,.,.,TRBV6-1
CSAQVAGGINEQFF,TGCAGTGCCCAGGTAGCGGGGGGGATCAATGAGCAGTTCTTC,TRBJ2-1,few,TRBD2,TRBV20-1
CASSQDPDRADEQFF,TGCGCCAGCAGCCAAGACCCCGACAGGGCCGATGAGCAGTTCTTC,TRBJ2-1,.,TRBD1,TRBV4-1
CASSASRGRGDEQYF,TGTGCCAGCAGCGCCTCCCGAGGCCGCGGGGACGAGCAGTACTTC,TRBJ2-7,few,.,TRBV9
CASSWGQGPYGYTF,TGTGCCAGCAGCTGGGGACAGGGGCCCTATGGCTACACCTTC,TRBJ1-2,.,TRBD1,TRBV5-5